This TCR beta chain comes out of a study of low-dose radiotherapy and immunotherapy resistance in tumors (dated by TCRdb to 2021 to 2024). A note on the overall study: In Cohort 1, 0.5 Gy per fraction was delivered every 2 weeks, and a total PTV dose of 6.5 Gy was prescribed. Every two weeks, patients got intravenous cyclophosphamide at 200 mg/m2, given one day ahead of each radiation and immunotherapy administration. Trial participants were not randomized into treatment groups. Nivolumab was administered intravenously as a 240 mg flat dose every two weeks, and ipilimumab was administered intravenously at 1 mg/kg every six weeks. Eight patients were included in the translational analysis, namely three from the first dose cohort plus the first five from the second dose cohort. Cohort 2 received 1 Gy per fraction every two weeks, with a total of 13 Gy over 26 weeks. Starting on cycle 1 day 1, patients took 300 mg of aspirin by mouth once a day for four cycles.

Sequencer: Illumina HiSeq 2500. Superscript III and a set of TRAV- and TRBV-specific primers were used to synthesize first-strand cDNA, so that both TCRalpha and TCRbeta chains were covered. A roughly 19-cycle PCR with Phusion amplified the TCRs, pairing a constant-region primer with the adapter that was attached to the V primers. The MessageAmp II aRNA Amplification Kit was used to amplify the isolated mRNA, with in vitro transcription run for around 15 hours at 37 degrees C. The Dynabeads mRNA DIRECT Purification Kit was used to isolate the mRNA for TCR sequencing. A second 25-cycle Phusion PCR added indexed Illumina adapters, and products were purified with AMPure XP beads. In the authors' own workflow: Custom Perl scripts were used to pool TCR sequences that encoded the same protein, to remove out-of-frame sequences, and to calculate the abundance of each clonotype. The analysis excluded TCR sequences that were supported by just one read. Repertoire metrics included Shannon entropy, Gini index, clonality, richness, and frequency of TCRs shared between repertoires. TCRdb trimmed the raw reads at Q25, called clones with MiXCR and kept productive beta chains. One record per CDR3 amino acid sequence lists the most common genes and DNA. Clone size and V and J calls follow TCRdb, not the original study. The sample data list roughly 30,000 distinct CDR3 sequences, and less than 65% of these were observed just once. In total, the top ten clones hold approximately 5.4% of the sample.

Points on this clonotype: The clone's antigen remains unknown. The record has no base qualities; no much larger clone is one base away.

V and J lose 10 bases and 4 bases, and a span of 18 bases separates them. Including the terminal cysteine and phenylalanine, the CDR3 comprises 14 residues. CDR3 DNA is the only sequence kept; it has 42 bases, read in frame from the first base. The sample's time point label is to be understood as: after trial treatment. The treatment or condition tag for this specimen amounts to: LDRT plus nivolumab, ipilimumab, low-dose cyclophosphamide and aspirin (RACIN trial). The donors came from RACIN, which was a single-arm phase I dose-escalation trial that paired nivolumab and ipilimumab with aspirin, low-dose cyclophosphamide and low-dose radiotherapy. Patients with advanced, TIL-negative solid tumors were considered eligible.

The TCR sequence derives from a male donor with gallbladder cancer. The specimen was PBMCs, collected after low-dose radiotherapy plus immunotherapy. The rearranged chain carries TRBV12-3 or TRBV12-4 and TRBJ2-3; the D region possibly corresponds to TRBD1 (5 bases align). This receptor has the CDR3 CAISRDTGPDTQYF. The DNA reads TGTGCCATCAGCAGGGATACTGGCCCAGATACGCAGTATTTT.